This T cell receptor beta chain originates from a study of CXCR3-negative and CXCR3-positive naive CD8 T cells. On the study more broadly: Libraries each contributed about 1.5 +/- 0.3 million TRB reads, for around 140 million in total.

This CDR3 spans 18 amino acids. CDR1 is SGHTA, CDR2 FQGNSA, per germline. Naivety in CD8+ T cells corresponded to a CD45RO-CCR7+CD27+CD95- phenotype. Preparation of TRB cDNA libraries relied on 5' RACE carrying UMI labels. TCRdb derives one entry per CDR3 protein from the 5' RACE reads, leaving out DNA. This repertoire includes some 6,000 distinct CDR3 sequences. The sample was naive CXCR3- CD8+ T cells from blood. Subset reported: CD45RO-CCR7+CD27+CD95- naive CD8+ T cells lacking CXCR3 (TNR3-). This TCR was recovered from a human donor in good health. Some clones in this sample may be carry-over from other donors' samples. The rearrangement links TRBV7-2 to TRBJ2-2; TCRdb reports TRBD1, a call that lacks DNA to check it against. The CDR3 loop is CASSFISRRGRDTGELFF.